This paragraph reports one T cell receptor (beta chain). Trimming removed 1 base from V and 2 bases from J; junction bases left unmatched: 13. Germline V gene data show CDR1 as MNHEY and CDR2 as SMNVEV (reference sequence). This CDR3 spans 19 amino acids. The data originate from a study of cytotoxic CD8 clonotypes in ibrutinib-treated CLL. Study information: Timing of response sample collection was a median around 12 months after treatment start, with a range of 6 to 36.

Assay: immunoSEQ multiplex PCR; the TCRdb copy retains only in-frame clones and omits some. The sample has about 7,600 clones, 70% to 85% seen once. Investigators sourced around 2 micrograms of genomic DNA from cryopreserved PBMCs for TCR beta libraries. Sequenced material: PBMCs, taken before ibrutinib treatment. The chain has TRBV27 and TRBJ2-4; TRBD2 aligns across 8 bases. The TCR originated in a human donor with chronic lymphocytic leukemia. The DNA of the CDR3 is TGTGCCAGCAGTTTATTTTTCCGGTCGGGAGGGCCATCCAAAAACATTCAGTACTTC. Its protein is CASSLFFRSGGPSKNIQYF.